This is a list of T cell receptor beta chains from one sample in a study of naive and memory T cell subsets. TCRdb analysed the UMI-ligation and nested PCR reads with MiXCR anew, one entry per CDR3 protein. The table has 20,000 to 25,000 distinct CDR3 sequences, around 6% seen once. The specimen was skin, collected from a tuberculin skin test site. These receptors were obtained from an adult in good health. Both conserved end residues are part of each CDR3. Fields, in order: CDR3 length, V gene, clone size, D gene, J gene, CDR3 protein, CDR3 DNA. The D gene is left open where the match is weak. Not all rows give a size; the values are once, few, many and, for expanded clones, a class.

length: 14; V: TRBV20-1; size: .; D: TRBD1; J: TRBJ1-1; CDR3: CSEGGQGMRTEAFF; DNA: TGCAGTGAGGGCGGACAGGGGATGCGGACTGAAGCTTTCTTT
length: 20; V: TRBV6-2/TRBV6-3; size: many; D: .; J: TRBJ2-3; CDR3: CASSYSVAIRAVVSGDTQYF; DNA: TGTGCCAGCAGTTACTCGGTGGCGATCAGGGCGGTGGTTTCAGGAGATACGCAGTATTTT
length: 14; V: TRBV12-3/TRBV12-4; size: many; D: .; J: TRBJ2-2; CDR3: CASLRGSNTGELFF; DNA: TGTGCCAGCTTACGGGGGTCGAACACCGGGGAGCTGTTTTTT
length: 18; V: TRBV14; size: .; D: .; J: TRBJ1-2; CDR3: CASSQDLRRTRANYGDTF; DNA: TGTGCCAGCAGCCAAGATCTACGCCGGACCCGAGCTAACTATGGCGACACCTTC
length: 14; V: TRBV7-2; size: many; D: .; J: TRBJ2-3; CDR3: CASKPASGADTQYF; DNA: TGTGCCAGCAAACCGGCTAGTGGCGCAGATACGCAGTATTTT
length: 16; V: TRBV6-5; size: many; D: .; J: TRBJ2-2; CDR3: CASSPRTRENTGELFF; DNA: TGTGCCAGCAGCCCGAGGACGCGAGAGAACACCGGGGAGCTGTTTTTT
length: 16; V: TRBV29-1; size: many; D: TRBD1; J: TRBJ2-1; CDR3: CSVGKRGTGRYNEQFF; DNA: TGCAGCGTTGGAAAAAGGGGGACAGGACGCTACAATGAGCAGTTCTTC
length: 16; V: TRBV19; size: .; D: TRBD1; J: TRBJ1-2; CDR3: CASRPGSATGEVGYTF; DNA: TGTGCCAGTAGACCCGGGAGCGCGACAGGGGAGGTTGGCTACACCTTC
length: 13; V: TRBV6-2/TRBV6-3; size: many; D: .; J: TRBJ2-7; CDR3: CASSITGIYEQYF; DNA: TGTGCCAGCAGTATCACAGGGATTTACGAGCAGTACTTC
length: 14; V: TRBV6-2/TRBV6-3; size: few; D: .; J: TRBJ2-1; CDR3: CASSARDCYNEQFF; DNA: TGTGCCAGCAGTGCCCGGGACTGTTACAATGAGCAGTTCTTC
length: 13; V: TRBV11-1; size: many; D: .; J: TRBJ1-1; CDR3: CASTPRGLTEAFF; DNA: TGTGCCAGCACCCCCCGGGGGCTCACTGAAGCTTTCTTT
length: 15; V: TRBV25-1; size: few; D: .; J: TRBJ1-1; CDR3: CASSESTGPNTEAFF; DNA: TGTGCCAGCAGTGAAAGTACAGGGCCGAACACTGAAGCTTTCTTT
length: 17; V: TRBV28; size: .; D: .; J: TRBJ2-6; CDR3: CASRSRRGRSGANVLTF; DNA: TGTGCCAGCAGAAGCCGCAGGGGGAGGTCTGGGGCCAACGTCCTGACTTTC
length: 12; V: TRBV28; size: many; D: .; J: TRBJ2-4; CDR3: CASIGNKNIQYF; DNA: TGTGCCAGCATAGGAAACAAAAACATTCAGTACTTC
length: 17; V: TRBV30; size: .; D: .; J: TRBJ2-6; CDR3: CAWSGGTLFSGANVLTF; DNA: TGTGCCTGGAGTGGGGGGACGCTTTTCTCTGGGGCCAACGTCCTGACTTTC
length: 16; V: TRBV7-2; size: many; D: TRBD2; J: TRBJ2-1; CDR3: CASSSQAGVSYNEQFF; DNA: TGTGCCAGCAGCTCTCAAGCGGGAGTTTCGTACAATGAGCAGTTCTTC
length: 18; V: TRBV3-1; size: few; D: TRBD1; J: TRBJ2-6; CDR3: CASSQGGTVSSGANVLTF; DNA: TGTGCCAGCAGCCAAGGTGGGACAGTCTCTTCTGGGGCCAACGTCCTGACTTTC
length: 14; V: TRBV7-3; size: many; D: TRBD1; J: TRBJ2-2; CDR3: CASSSQGATGELFF; DNA: TGTGCCAGCAGCTCTCAGGGGGCGACCGGGGAGCTGTTTTTT
length: 13; V: TRBV7-6; size: .; D: .; J: TRBJ1-6; CDR3: CASSLVGNSPLHF; DNA: TGTGCCAGCAGCTTAGTGGGGAATTCACCCCTCCACTTT
length: 18; V: TRBV7-7; size: few; D: TRBD1; J: TRBJ1-5; CDR3: CASSSQRDRGRSNQPQHF; DNA: TGTGCTAGCAGCTCCCAAAGGGACAGGGGTCGGAGCAATCAGCCCCAGCATTTT
length: 18; V: TRBV7-8; size: many; D: TRBD1; J: TRBJ1-2; CDR3: CASSLTGSPRTSNYGYTF; DNA: TGTGCCAGCAGCTTGACAGGGTCCCCCAGGACTTCTAACTATGGCTACACCTTC
length: 15; V: TRBV11-2; size: many; D: .; J: TRBJ2-7; CDR3: CASSLAGTSSYEQYF; DNA: TGTGCCAGCAGCTTAGCAGGGACGTCGTCCTACGAGCAGTACTTC
length: 14; V: TRBV20-1; size: medium-sized; D: TRBD2; J: TRBJ2-1; CDR3: CSAHSGLPYNEQFF; DNA: TGCAGTGCTCATTCGGGACTACCCTACAATGAGCAGTTCTTC
length: 17; V: TRBV6-5; size: few; D: .; J: TRBJ1-6; CDR3: CASSYSGQGTDNSPLHF; DNA: TGTGCCAGCAGTTACTCAGGCCAGGGAACGGATAATTCACCCCTCCACTTT
length: 14; V: TRBV5-1; size: many; D: .; J: TRBJ2-7; CDR3: CASSLEGLGYEQYF; DNA: TGCGCCAGCAGCTTGGAAGGGCTCGGCTACGAGCAGTACTTC
length: 15; V: TRBV28; size: .; D: TRBD1; J: TRBJ2-5; CDR3: CASSTRQGRVETQYF; DNA: TGTGCCAGCAGTACTCGACAGGGGCGGGTGGAGACCCAGTACTTC
length: 14; V: TRBV20-1; size: many; D: .; J: TRBJ2-2; CDR3: CSASVYGVTGELFF; DNA: TGCAGTGCTAGTGTTTACGGGGTGACCGGGGAGCTGTTTTTT
length: 16; V: TRBV11-2; size: medium-sized; D: TRBD1; J: TRBJ2-7; CDR3: CASSSLTGPAAYEQYF; DNA: TGTGCCAGCAGCTCGCTGACAGGGCCCGCCGCGTACGAGCAGTACTTC
length: 12; V: TRBV6-1; size: few; D: .; J: TRBJ1-2; CDR3: CASSEGNYGYTF; DNA: TGTGCCAGCAGTGAGGGGAACTATGGCTACACCTTC
length: 13; V: TRBV20-1; size: medium-sized; D: .; J: TRBJ2-3; CDR3: CSASWLEGNTQYF; DNA: TGCAGTGCCTCATGGCTCGAGGGGAATACGCAGTATTTT
length: 14; V: TRBV28; size: medium-sized; D: .; J: TRBJ2-7; CDR3: CASLGQGGSYEQYF; DNA: TGTGCCAGCCTGGGGCAGGGAGGATCCTACGAGCAGTACTTC
length: 15; V: TRBV7-2; size: many; D: TRBD2; J: TRBJ2-7; CDR3: CASSLGASGPYEQYF; DNA: TGTGCCAGCAGCTTAGGGGCTAGCGGGCCCTACGAGCAGTACTTC
length: 16; V: TRBV5-1; size: many; D: TRBD2; J: TRBJ2-1; CDR3: CASSRTSGPTYNEQFF; DNA: TGCGCCAGCAGCCGGACTAGCGGGCCCACCTACAATGAGCAGTTCTTC
length: 15; V: TRBV10-3; size: many; D: .; J: TRBJ2-5; CDR3: CAISDTYSPVLTQYF; DNA: TGTGCCATCAGTGACACCTACAGTCCGGTGTTGACCCAGTACTTC
length: 15; V: TRBV20-1; size: many; D: .; J: TRBJ1-6; CDR3: CSARDRAKYNSPLHF; DNA: TGCAGTGCTAGAGATCGGGCCAAATATAATTCACCCCTCCACTTT
length: 16; V: TRBV3-1; size: many; D: .; J: TRBJ2-5; CDR3: CASSQSLRRISETQYF; DNA: TGTGCCAGCAGCCAATCGTTACGCCGGATATCAGAGACCCAGTACTTC
length: 15; V: TRBV7-3; size: once; D: .; J: TRBJ2-7; CDR3: CASSLQAGRESEQYF; DNA: TGTGCCAGCAGCTTACAGGCAGGAAGGGAGAGCGAGCAGTACTTC
length: 17; V: TRBV7-2; size: many; D: TRBD2; J: TRBJ2-7; CDR3: CASSLSPRTSWTYEQYF; DNA: TGTGCCAGCAGCTTGAGCCCCCGGACTAGTTGGACCTACGAGCAGTACTTC